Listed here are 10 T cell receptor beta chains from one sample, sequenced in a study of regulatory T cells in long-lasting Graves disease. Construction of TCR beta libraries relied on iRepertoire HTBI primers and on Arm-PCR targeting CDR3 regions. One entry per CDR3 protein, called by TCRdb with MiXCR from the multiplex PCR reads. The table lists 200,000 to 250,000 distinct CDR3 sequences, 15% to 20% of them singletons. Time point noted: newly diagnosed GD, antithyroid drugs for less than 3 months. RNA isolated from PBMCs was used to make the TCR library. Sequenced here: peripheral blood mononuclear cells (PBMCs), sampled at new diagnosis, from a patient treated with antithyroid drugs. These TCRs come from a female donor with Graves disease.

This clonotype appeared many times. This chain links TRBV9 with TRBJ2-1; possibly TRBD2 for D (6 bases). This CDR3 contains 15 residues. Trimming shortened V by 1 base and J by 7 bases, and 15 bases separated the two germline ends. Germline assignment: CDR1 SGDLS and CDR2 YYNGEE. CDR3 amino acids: CASSVLSGGGNEQFF. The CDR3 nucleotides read TGTGCCAGCAGCGTACTTAGCGGAGGAGGTAATGAGCAGTTCTTC.

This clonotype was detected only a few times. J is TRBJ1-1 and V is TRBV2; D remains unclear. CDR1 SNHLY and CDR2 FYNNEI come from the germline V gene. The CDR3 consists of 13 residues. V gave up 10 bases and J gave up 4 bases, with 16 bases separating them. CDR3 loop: CAIKWTLFTEAFF. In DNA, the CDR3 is TGTGCCATAAAGTGGACCTTGTTCACTGAAGCTTTCTTT.

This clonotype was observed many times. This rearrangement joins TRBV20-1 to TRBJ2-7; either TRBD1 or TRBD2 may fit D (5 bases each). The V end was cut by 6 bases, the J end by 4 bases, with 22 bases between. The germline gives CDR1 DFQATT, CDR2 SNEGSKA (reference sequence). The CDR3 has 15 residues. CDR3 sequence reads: CSAAPNSGTLYEQYF. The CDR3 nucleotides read TGCAGTGCCGCTCCAAACTCCGGGACCCTTTACGAGCAGTACTTC.

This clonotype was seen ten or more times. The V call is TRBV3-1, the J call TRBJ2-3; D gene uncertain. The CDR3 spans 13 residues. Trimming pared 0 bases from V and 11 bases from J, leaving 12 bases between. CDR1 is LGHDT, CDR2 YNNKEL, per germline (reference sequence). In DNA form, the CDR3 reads TGTGCCAGCAGCCAAGAAGGACGCCAGTTGCAGTATTTT. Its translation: CASSQEGRQLQYF.

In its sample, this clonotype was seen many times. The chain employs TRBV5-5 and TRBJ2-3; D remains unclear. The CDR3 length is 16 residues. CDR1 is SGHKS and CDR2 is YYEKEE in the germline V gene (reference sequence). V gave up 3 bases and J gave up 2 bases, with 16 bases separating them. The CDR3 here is CASSSWLVVNTDTQYF. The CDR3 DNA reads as TGTGCCAGCAGCTCCTGGCTAGTAGTCAACACAGATACGCAGTATTTT. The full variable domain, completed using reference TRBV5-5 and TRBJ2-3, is DAGVTQSPTHLIKTRGQQVTLRCSPISGHKSVSWYQQVLGQGPQFIFQYYEKEERGRGNFPDRFSARQFPNYSSELNVNALLLGDSALYLCASSSWLVVNTDTQYFGPGTRLTVL.

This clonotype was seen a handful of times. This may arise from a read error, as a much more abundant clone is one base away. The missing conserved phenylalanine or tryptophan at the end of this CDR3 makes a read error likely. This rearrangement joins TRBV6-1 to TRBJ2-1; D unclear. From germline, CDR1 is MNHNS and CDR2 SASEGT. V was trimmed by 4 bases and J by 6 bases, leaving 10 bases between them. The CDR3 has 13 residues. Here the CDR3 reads CASSAFGVNEQFL. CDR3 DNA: TGTGCCAGCAGTGCTTTTGGGGTCAATGAGCAGTTCCTC.

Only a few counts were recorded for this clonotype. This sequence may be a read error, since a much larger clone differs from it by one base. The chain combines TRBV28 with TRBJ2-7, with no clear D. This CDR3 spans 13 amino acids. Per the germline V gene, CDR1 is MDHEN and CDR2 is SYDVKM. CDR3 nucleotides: TGTGCCGGCAGTCAAGGCGACGGATACGAGCAGTACTTC. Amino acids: CAGSQGDGYEQYF.

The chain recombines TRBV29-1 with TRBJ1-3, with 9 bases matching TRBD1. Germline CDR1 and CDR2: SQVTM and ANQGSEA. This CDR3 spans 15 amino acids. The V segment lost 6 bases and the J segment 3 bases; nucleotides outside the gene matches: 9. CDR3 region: CSVLGQGHFGNTIYF. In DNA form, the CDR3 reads TGCAGCGTACTAGGACAGGGGCACTTTGGAAACACCATATATTTT. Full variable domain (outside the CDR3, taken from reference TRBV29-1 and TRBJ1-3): SAVISQKPSRDICQRGTSLTIQCQVDSQVTMMFWYRQQPGQSLTLIATANQGSEATYESGFVIDKFPISRPNLTFSTLTVSNMSPEDSSIYLCSVLGQGHFGNTIYFGEGSWLTVV.

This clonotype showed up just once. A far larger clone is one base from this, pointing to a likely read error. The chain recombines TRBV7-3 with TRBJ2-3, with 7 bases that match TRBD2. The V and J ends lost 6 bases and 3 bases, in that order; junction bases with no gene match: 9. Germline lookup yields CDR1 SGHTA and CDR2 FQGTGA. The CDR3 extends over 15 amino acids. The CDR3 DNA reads TGTGCCAGCAGTGAGGGACCAGCGGGAACAGATACGCAGTATTTT. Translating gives CASSEGPAGTDTQYF.

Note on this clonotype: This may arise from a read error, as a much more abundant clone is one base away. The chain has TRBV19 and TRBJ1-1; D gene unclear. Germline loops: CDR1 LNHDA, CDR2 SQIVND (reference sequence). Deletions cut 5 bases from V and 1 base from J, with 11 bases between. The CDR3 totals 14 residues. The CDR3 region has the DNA TGTGCCAGTAGTCTGGGATTTACGAACACTGAAGCTTTCTTT. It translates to CASSLGFTNTEAFF.